This TCR beta chain was identified during a study of T cells after yellow fever vaccination. Points from the study as a whole: Compared with primary, the secondary response was weaker and peaked at day 5, not 15. There was a possibility that FACS-sorted repertoires contained abundant clonotypes contaminating from the bulk population.

Losses at the gene ends were 8 bases for V and 2 bases for J; bases not matched to a gene: 5. The CDR3 consists of 14 residues. This clonotype turned up a few times. The antigen is unknown. Universal primer sites and UMIs were introduced during 5'RACE template-switching synthesis of TCR cDNA. TCRdb reprocessed the 5' RACE reads via MiXCR and lists one record per CDR3 protein. The sample consists of roughly 74,000 distinct CDR3 sequences, approximately 6.9% of them appearing once. This chain uses TRBV12-3 or TRBV12-4 with TRBJ2-3, with 9 bases lining up with TRBD2. The sample here was CD8+ T cells sorted from PBMCs, taken 5 days after the first yellow fever vaccination. The TCR originated in a man aged 18 to 30 who received the YFV17D yellow fever vaccine. CDR3 sequence reads: CASLTSGDTDTQYF. The CDR3 DNA sequence: TGTGCCAGCTTGACTAGCGGAGACACAGATACGCAGTATTTT.